Below, 22 T cell receptor beta chains from the same sample are listed, as sequenced in a study of regulatory T cells in long-lasting Graves disease. iRepertoire HTBI primers and Arm-PCR of CDR3 regions built TCR beta libraries. A single record per CDR3 protein comes from TCRdb applying MiXCR to the multiplex PCR reads. This sample carries hundreds of thousands of distinct CDR3 sequences, 18% of them seen once, and the ten largest clones take 38%. The time point here: newly diagnosed GD, antithyroid drugs for less than 3 months. PBMC-derived RNA was used for the TCR library. The sample was peripheral blood mononuclear cells (PBMCs), taken at new diagnosis, from a patient treated with antithyroid drugs. The receptors were sampled from a female donor with Graves disease.

The chain uses TRBV30 and TRBJ2-7; the match to TRBD2 covers 9 bases. This CDR3 is built from 13 residues. V was pared by 7 bases and J by 3 bases, with 7 bases of the junction left unmatched. Germline CDR1 reads GTSNPN; CDR2 reads SVGIG (reference sequence). The CDR3 DNA reads TGTGCCTTACTTAGCGGGAGTAACTACGAGCAGTACTTC. Protein product: CALLSGSNYEQYF.

The chain couples TRBV7-3 to TRBJ1-2; tentatively, D is TRBD1 (6 bases). V was shortened by 3 bases and J by 6 bases, with 11 bases between the two germline ends. The CDR3 runs 13 residues. Germline CDR1 SGHTA, CDR2 FQGTGA. The CDR3 here is CASSFRDTDGYTF. CDR3 DNA: TGTGCCAGCAGCTTCCGGGACACGGATGGCTACACCTTC.

This clonotype was detected many times. The rearrangement joins TRBV6-5 to TRBJ1-5, with 7 bases that match TRBD1. V shed 2 bases and J 5 bases; nucleotides not matched to a gene: 9. Germline V lookup: CDR1 MNHEY, CDR2 SVGAGI. This CDR3 is 16 amino acids long. CDR3 protein: CASSYTADRRHQPQHF. The CDR3 DNA is TGTGCCAGCAGTTACACAGCGGACAGGCGCCATCAGCCCCAGCATTTT.

V and J are TRBV29-1 and TRBJ2-1, with TRBD2 identical over 7 bases. Germline values: CDR1 SQVTM, CDR2 ANQGSEA. CDR3 length equals 11 residues. V dropped 8 bases and J dropped 9; count of bases not matched to a gene: 7. CDR3 protein: CSSSTGGEQFF. CDR3 in DNA: TGCAGCTCGTCGACGGGAGGTGAGCAGTTCTTC.

As to this clonotype: It differs at one base from a far larger clone, so likely a read error. The chain has TRBV4-3 and TRBJ2-7, with D unresolved. Germline V gives CDR1 LGHNA, CDR2 YSLEER. CDR3 length: 14 amino acids. V lost 7 bases to trimming and J lost 0 bases, with 13 bases between them. The CDR3 DNA reads as TGCGCCAGCAACACACGAGGCAGCTCCTACGAGCAGTACTTC. This translates into CASNTRGSSYEQYF.

The chain uses TRBV7-2 and TRBJ2-2; 9 positions agree with TRBD1. The CDR3 runs to 15 residues. With 6 bases clipped from V and 0 bases from J, the junction kept 2 bases outside the gene matches. Germline loops: CDR1 SGHTA, CDR2 FQGNSA. CDR3 amino acids: CASRRQGANTGELFF. In DNA form, the CDR3 reads TGTGCCAGCAGGCGACAGGGGGCGAACACCGGGGAGCTGTTTTTT.

This clonotype was counted many times. The rearrangement uses TRBV12-3 or TRBV12-4 and TRBJ2-5; D possibly corresponds to TRBD2 (5 bases). Trimming took 7 bases from V and 2 from J, leaving 11 bases between them. This CDR3 region has 13 residues. The CDR3 DNA reads as TGTGCCAGCACCCTACGGGGTCAAGAGACCCAGTACTTC. Translated, it gives CASTLRGQETQYF.

This clonotype was counted ten times or more. The chain links TRBV20-1 to TRBJ2-7; tentative D call: TRBD1 (5 bases). Germline V gives CDR1 DFQATT, CDR2 SNEGSKA (reference sequence). Trimming took 6 bases from V and 5 from J, leaving 14 bases between them. The CDR3 extends over 12 amino acids. CDR3 in amino acids: CSAQRQPDEQYF. The CDR3 DNA reads TGCAGTGCCCAGAGACAGCCTGACGAGCAGTACTTC.

Turning to this clonotype: This clone may be a read error of a much larger clone one base away. The V call is TRBV28, the J call TRBJ1-1, with no clear D. The CDR3 spans 14 residues. Germline loops: CDR1 MDHEN, CDR2 SYDVKM. DNA of the CDR3: TGTGCCAGCAGTTCCCTAGATCCCCCGACTGGAGCTTTCTTT. This sequence encodes CASSSLDPPTGAFF.

This clonotype was detected only a few times. V gene TRBV20-1 combines with J gene TRBJ1-5; possible D gene TRBD1, 5 bases. V was shortened by 3 bases and J by 5 bases, with 14 bases between the two germline ends. Germline V gene sequence: CDR1 DFQATT, CDR2 SNEGSKA (reference sequence). This CDR3 region has 14 residues. The chain's CDR3 is CSARAGVGDQPQHF. CDR3 bases: TGCAGTGCTAGGGCCGGGGTAGGGGATCAGCCCCAGCATTTT.

In regard to this clonotype: This may arise from a read error, as a much more abundant clone is one base away. V gene TRBV7-9 combines with J gene TRBJ2-1, with TRBD2 matching over 8 bases. Germline CDR1 is SEHNR and CDR2 is FQNEAQ (reference sequence). J was trimmed by 8 bases and V by 5 bases; bases with no gene match: 20. The CDR3 length is 18 residues. The CDR3 bases are TGTGCCAGCAGCCGCCTGTCAACACTAGCGGCCCTATACGATGAGCAGTTCTTC. It specifies CASSRLSTLAALYDEQFF. Using reference TRBV7-9 and TRBJ2-1 for the parts outside the CDR3, the full variable domain is DTGVSQNPRHKITKRGQNVTFRCDPISEHNRLYWYRQTLGQGPEFLTYFQNEAQLEKSRLLSDRFSAERPKGSFSTLEIQRTEQGDSAMYLCASSRLSTLAALYDEQFFGPGTRLTVL.

This clonotype was observed many times. This chain links TRBV12-3 or TRBV12-4 with TRBJ2-3; 8 bases fit TRBD2. The CDR3 is 15 amino acids. J was trimmed by 5 bases and V by 3 bases; bases with no gene match: 7. The CDR3 spells CASSLGMAGGDTQYF. The DNA for the CDR3 is TGTGCCAGCAGTTTGGGGATGGCGGGAGGAGATACGCAGTATTTT.

The V and J genes are TRBV19 and TRBJ2-7; D is uncertain. Germline V CDR1 and CDR2: LNHDA, SQIVND (reference sequence). V shed 6 bases and J shed 6 bases, with 9 bases lying between them. CDR3 length: 11 residues. CDR3 region: CASSSVGEQYF. The CDR3 DNA follows: TGTGCCAGTAGCTCTGTTGGCGAGCAGTACTTC.

This clonotype has a handful of counts. The chain is built from TRBV5-4 and TRBJ2-3; 7 bases fit TRBD2. The CDR3 loop spans 16 amino acids. Trimming removed 0 bases from V and 2 bases from J; junction bases left unmatched: 6. The V gene's germline CDR1 is SGHNT and CDR2 YYREEE (reference sequence). The CDR3 DNA follows: TGTGCCAGCAGCTTGGGTGGCGGGAGTCCCACAGATACGCAGTATTTT. This translates into CASSLGGGSPTDTQYF.

This clonotype was found many times. This rearrangement joins TRBV29-1 to TRBJ2-1; tentatively, D is TRBD1 (6 bases). The CDR3 sequence is 14 residues long. V was trimmed by 4 bases and J by 2 bases, leaving 12 bases between them. CDR1 and CDR2 (germline): SQVTM, ANQGSEA. CDR3 nucleotide sequence: TGCAGCGTTGTGTCCACAGGGACCTACAATGAGCAGTTCTTC. The encoded protein is CSVVSTGTYNEQFF.

This clonotype was detected many times. V is TRBV11-3 and J is TRBJ2-5, with D perhaps given as TRBD1 or TRBD2 (6 bases each). V was trimmed by 5 bases and J by 2 bases, leaving 15 bases between them. This CDR3 has 15 residues. Germline V gives CDR1 SGHNT, CDR2 YENEEA. CDR3 bases: TGTGCCAGCAGCACCCCGGGGGCCCCTCAAGAGACCCAGTACTTC. Its protein is CASSTPGAPQETQYF.

V is TRBV7-2 and J is TRBJ1-5; perhaps TRBD1 as D (5 bases). The V end was cut by 4 bases, the J end by 0 bases, with 19 bases between. Looked up from germline, CDR1 is SGHTA and CDR2 is FQGNSA. The CDR3 has 18 amino acids. CDR3 nucleotides: TGTGCCAGCAGCTCCCCCTATGACAGACTTTATAGCAATCAGCCCCAGCATTTT. It codes for CASSSPYDRLYSNQPQHF.

This clonotype has just a few counts. One base away lies a much larger clone, so this may be a sequencing read error. V is TRBV6-2 or TRBV6-3 and J is TRBJ1-1; D ambiguous. This CDR3 comprises 13 residues. Germline lookup yields CDR1 MNHEY and CDR2 SVGEGT. CDR3 loop: CAGSEESGTEAFF. The CDR3 nucleotides read TGTGCCGGCAGTGAAGAATCGGGCACTGAAGCTTTCTTT.

This clonotype was recorded many times. The genes are TRBV5-1 and TRBJ2-7, with D perhaps matching TRBD1 or TRBD2 (5 bases each). Germline loops: CDR1 SGHRS, CDR2 YFSETQ. The CDR3 is 14 residues long. The V end lost 4 bases, the J end lost 0 bases, and 11 bases lay between the germline ends. The CDR3 DNA follows: TGCGCCAGCAGCAGGGACGTCCGCTCCTACGAGCAGTACTTC. Encoded protein: CASSRDVRSYEQYF.

At least ten counts were recorded for this clonotype. Here the CDR3 reads CASSESMEGYYGYTF. Here the CDR3 DNA reads TGTGCCAGCAGTGAATCTATGGAAGGGTACTATGGCTACACCTTC. The J gene is TRBJ1-2, the V gene TRBV2; D gene ambiguous. Germline lookup yields CDR1 SNHLY and CDR2 FYNNEI. V lost 2 bases, J lost 3 bases, and 13 bases lay in between. The CDR3 runs to 15 residues.

This clonotype was seen a handful of times. The chain has TRBV12-3 or TRBV12-4 and TRBJ2-2, with D tentatively TRBD1 (5 bases). The CDR3 runs to 16 residues. V gave up 3 bases and J gave up 6 bases, with 17 bases separating them. The DNA of the CDR3 is TGTGCCAGCAGTTTTTTCGCCCTAGGGGCCTCCGGGGAGCTGTTTTTT. This encodes CASSFFALGASGELFF.

This clonotype was counted ten times or more. V and J are TRBV5-1 and TRBJ2-5; 8 bases match TRBD2. Losses at the gene ends were 5 bases for V and 5 bases for J; bases not matched to a gene: 8. The germline V gene encodes CDR1 SGHRS and CDR2 YFSETQ. The CDR3 consists of 14 residues. For the CDR3, the DNA is TGCGCCAGCAGATTGACTAGCGTTGTGGAGACCCAGTACTTC. Amino acid sequence: CASRLTSVVETQYF.